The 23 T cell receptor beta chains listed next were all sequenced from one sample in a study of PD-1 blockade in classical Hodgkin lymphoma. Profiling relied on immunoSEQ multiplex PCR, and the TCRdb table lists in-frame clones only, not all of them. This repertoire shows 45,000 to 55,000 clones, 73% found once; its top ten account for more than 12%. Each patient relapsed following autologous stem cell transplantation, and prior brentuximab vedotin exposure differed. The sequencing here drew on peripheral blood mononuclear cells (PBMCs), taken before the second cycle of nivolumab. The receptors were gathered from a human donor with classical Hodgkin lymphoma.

CDR3 sequence reads: CASRSLPLEQYF. The DNA of the CDR3 is TGTGCCAGCAGGTCCCTACCCCTCGAGCAGTACTTC. The chain carries TRBV6-1 and TRBJ2-7; D unclear. There are 12 residues in the CDR3. The germline V gene encodes CDR1 MNHNS and CDR2 SASEGT. Deletions cut 6 bases from V and 6 bases from J, with 12 bases between.

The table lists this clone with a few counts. The CDR3 loop reads CAWSGSGGHEQYF. The CDR3, as DNA: TGTGCCTGGAGCGGCAGTGGAGGTCACGAGCAGTACTTC. The chain joins TRBV30 to TRBJ2-7, with D maybe TRBD2 (5 bases). Germline-derived CDR1 and CDR2 are GTSNPN and SVGIG (reference sequence). The length of the CDR3 is 13 residues. V lost 3 bases, J lost 5 bases, and 14 bases lay in between.

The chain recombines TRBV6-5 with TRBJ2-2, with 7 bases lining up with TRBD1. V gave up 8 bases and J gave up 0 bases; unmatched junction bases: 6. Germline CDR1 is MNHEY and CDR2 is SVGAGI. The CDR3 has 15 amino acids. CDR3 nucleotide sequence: TGTGCCAGCCGAGGGGGCGTTTCGAACACCGGGGAGCTGTTTTTT. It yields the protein CASRGGVSNTGELFF.

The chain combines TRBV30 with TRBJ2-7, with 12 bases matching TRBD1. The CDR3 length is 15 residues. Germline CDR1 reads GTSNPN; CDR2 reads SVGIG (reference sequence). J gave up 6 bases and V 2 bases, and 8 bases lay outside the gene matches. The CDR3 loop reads CAWSPWGTGGLEQYF. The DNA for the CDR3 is TGTGCCTGGAGTCCCTGGGGGACAGGGGGCCTCGAGCAGTACTTC. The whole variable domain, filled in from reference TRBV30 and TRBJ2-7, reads SQTIHQWPATLVQPVGSPLSLECTVEGTSNPNLYWYRQAAGRGLQLLFYSVGIGQISSEVPQNLSASRPQDRQFILSSKKLLLSDSGFYLCAWSPWGTGGLEQYFGPGTRLTVT.

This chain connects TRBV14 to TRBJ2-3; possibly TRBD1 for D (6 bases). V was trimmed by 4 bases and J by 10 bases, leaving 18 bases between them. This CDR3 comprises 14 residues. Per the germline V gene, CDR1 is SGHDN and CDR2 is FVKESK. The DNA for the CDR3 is TGTGCCAGCAGCCCACCTACAGACAGGTGGCCGCAGTATTTT. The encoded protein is CASSPPTDRWPQYF.

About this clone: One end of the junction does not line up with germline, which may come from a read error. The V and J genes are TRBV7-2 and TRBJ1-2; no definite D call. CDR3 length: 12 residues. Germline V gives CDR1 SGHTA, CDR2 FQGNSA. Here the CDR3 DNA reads TGTGCCAGCAGCCCCCGTTTTCCCCCACTCTTCTTC. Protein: CASSPRFPPLFF. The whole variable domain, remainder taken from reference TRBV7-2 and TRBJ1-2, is GAGVSQSPSNKVTEKGKDVELRCDPISGHTALYWYRQSLGQGLEFLIYFQGNSAPDKSGLPSDRFSAERTGGSVSTLTIQRTQQEDSAVYLCASSPRFPPLFFGSGTRLTVV.

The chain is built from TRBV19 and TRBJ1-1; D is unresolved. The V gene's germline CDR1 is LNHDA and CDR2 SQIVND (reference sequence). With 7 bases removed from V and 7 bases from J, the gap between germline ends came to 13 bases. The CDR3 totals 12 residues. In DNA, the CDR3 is TGTGCCAGTAAAGTGTCGCCTTTTGAAGCTTTCTTT. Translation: CASKVSPFEAFF.

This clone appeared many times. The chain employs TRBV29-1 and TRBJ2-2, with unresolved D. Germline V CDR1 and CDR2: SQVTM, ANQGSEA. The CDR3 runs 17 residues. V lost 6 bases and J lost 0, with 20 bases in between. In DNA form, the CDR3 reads TGCAGCGTGCCGGACCCAATCGACTCCCCGAACACCGGGGAGCTGTTTTTT. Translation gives CSVPDPIDSPNTGELFF.

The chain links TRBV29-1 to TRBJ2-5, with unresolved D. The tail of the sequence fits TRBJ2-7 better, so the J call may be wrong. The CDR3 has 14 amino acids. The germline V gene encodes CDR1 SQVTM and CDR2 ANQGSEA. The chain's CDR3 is CSVGSIPAPYEQYF. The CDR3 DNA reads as TGCAGCGTTGGATCTATACCGGCCCCCTACGAGCAGTACTTC.

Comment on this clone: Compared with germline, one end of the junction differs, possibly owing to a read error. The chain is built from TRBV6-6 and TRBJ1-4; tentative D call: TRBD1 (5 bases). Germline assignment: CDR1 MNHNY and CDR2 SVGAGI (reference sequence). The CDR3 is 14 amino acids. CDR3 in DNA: TGTGCCAGCAGTTACGGCGGGACTACTGAAAAACTGTTTTTT. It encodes CASSYGGTTEKLFF.

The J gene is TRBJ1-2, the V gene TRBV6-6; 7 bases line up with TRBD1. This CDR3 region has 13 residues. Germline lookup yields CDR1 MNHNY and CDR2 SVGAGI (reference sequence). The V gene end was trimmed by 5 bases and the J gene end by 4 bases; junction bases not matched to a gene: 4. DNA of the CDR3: TGTGCCAGCAGTGCCCAGGGGGGCTATGGCTACACCTTC. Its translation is CASSAQGGYGYTF.

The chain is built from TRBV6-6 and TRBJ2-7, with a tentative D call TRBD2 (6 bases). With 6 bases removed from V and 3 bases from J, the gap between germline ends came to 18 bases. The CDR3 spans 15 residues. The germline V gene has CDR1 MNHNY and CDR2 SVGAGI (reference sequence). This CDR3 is CASSPAGPQNYEQYF. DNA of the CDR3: TGTGCCAGCAGCCCTGCGGGACCCCAAAACTACGAGCAGTACTTC.

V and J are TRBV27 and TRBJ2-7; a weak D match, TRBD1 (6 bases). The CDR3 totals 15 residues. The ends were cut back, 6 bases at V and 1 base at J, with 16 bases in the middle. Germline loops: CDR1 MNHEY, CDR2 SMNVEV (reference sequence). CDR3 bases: TGTGCCAGCAGAAACATCGGGACACCATCCTACGAGCAGTACTTC. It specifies CASRNIGTPSYEQYF.

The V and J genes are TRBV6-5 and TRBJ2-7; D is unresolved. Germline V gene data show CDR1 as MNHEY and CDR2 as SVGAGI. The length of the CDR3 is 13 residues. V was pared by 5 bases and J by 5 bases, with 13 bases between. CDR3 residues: CASSTRFRNEQYF. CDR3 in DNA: TGTGCCAGCAGTACAAGGTTCCGGAACGAGCAGTACTTC.

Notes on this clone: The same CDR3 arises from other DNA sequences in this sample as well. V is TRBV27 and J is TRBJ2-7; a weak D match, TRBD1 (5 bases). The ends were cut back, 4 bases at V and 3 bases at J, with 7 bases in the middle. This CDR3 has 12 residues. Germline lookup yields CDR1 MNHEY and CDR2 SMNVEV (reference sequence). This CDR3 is CASSSRGYEQYF. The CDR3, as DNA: TGTGCCAGCAGTTCAAGGGGCTACGAGCAGTACTTC.

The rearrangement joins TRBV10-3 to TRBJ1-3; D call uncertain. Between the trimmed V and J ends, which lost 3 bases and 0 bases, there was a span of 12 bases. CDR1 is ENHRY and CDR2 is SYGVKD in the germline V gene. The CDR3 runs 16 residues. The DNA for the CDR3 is TGTGCCATCAGTGAACGGGCCCTGGACTCTGGAAACACCATATATTTT. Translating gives CAISERALDSGNTIYF.

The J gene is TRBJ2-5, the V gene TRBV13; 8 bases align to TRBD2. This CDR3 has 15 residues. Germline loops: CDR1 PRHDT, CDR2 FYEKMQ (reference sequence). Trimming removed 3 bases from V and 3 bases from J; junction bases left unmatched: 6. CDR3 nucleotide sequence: TGTGCCAGCAGCTTGCGGGGGGTCGGCAAAGAGACCCAGTACTTC. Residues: CASSLRGVGKETQYF.

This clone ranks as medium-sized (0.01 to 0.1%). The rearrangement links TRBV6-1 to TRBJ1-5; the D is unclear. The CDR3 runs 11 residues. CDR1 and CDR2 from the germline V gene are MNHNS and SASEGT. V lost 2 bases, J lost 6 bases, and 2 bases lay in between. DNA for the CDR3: TGTGCCAGCAGTGAATTTCAGCCCCAGCATTTT. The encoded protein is CASSEFQPQHF.

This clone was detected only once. The chain's CDR3 is CAWSVKSDQPQHF. The CDR3 DNA reads as TGTGCCTGGAGTGTTAAGAGCGATCAGCCCCAGCATTTT. This chain connects TRBV30 to TRBJ1-5, with D unresolved. There are 13 residues in the CDR3. V dropped 0 bases and J dropped 5 bases, with 8 bases sitting between them. Germline CDR1 reads GTSNPN; CDR2 reads SVGIG (reference sequence).

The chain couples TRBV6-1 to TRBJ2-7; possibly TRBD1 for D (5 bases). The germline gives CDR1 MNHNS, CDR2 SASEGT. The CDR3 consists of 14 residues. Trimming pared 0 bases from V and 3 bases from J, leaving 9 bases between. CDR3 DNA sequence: TGTGCCAGCAGTGAAGCAGGGGTCTTCTACGAGCAGTACTTC. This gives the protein CASSEAGVFYEQYF.

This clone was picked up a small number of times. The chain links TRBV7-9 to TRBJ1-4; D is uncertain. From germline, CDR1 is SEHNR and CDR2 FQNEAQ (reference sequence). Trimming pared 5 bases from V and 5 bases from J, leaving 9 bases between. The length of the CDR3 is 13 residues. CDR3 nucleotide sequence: TGTGCCAGCAGCCCTTGGACGAATGAAAAACTGTTTTTT. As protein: CASSPWTNEKLFF.

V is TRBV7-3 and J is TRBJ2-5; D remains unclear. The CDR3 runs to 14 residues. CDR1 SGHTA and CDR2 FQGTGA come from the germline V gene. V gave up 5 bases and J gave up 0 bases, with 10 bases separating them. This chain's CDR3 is CASSLEADQETQYF. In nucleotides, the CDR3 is TGTGCCAGCAGCCTCGAGGCAGACCAAGAGACCCAGTACTTC. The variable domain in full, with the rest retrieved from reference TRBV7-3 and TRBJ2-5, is GAGVSQTPSNKVTEKGKYVELRCDPISGHTALYWYRQSLGQGPEFLIYFQGTGAADDSGLPNDRFFAVRPEGSVSTLKIQRTERGDSAVYLCASSLEADQETQYFGPGTRLLVL.

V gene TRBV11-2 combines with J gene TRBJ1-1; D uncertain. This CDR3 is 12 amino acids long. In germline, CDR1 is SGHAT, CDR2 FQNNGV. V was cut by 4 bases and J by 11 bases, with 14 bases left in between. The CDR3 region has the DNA TGTGCCAGCAGCTCCTCGTGGTTTAGGGCTTTCTTT. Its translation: CASSSSWFRAFF.